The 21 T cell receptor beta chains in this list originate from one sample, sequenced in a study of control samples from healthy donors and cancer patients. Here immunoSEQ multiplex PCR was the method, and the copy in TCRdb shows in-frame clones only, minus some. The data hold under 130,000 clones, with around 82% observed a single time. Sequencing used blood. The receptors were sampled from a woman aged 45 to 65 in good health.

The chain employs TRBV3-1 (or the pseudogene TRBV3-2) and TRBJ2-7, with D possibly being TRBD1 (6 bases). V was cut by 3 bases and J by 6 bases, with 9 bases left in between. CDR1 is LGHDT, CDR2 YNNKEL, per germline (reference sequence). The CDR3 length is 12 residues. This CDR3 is CASSHPRGEQYF. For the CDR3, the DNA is TGTGCCAGCAGCCACCCCAGGGGCGAGCAGTACTTC.

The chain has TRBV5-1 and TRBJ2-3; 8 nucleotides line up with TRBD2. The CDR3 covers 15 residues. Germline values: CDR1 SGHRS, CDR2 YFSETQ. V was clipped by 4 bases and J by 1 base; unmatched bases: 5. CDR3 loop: CASSINSGGTDTQYF. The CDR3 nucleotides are TGCGCCAGCAGCATTAATAGCGGGGGCACAGATACGCAGTATTTT.

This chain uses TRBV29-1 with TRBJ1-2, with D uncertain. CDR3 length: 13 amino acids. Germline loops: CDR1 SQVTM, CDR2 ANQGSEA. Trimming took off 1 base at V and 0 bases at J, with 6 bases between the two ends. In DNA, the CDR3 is TGCAGCGTTGAAGTTACAGCTAACTATGGCTACACCTTC. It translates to CSVEVTANYGYTF.

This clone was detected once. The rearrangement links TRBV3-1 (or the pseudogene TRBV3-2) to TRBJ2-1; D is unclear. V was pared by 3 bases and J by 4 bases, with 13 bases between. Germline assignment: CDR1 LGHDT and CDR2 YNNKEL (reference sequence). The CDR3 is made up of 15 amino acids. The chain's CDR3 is CASSQTSVGYNEQFF. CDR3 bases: TGTGCCAGCAGCCAGACTTCGGTAGGGTACAATGAGCAGTTCTTC.

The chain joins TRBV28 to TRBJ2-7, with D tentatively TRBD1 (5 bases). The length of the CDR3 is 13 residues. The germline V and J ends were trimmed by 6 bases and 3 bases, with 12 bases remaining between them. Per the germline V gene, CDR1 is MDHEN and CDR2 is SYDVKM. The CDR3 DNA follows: TGTGCCAGCAGCCCAACAGGTTTCTACGAGCAGTACTTC. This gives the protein CASSPTGFYEQYF.

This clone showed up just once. The CDR3 DNA reads TGTGCCAGCAGCTTGGACAGCTCTGGGGCCAACGTCCTGACTTTC. It translates to CASSLDSSGANVLTF. The V and J genes are TRBV7-3 and TRBJ2-6; a weak D match, TRBD1 (6 bases). Trimming cost V 3 bases and J 0 bases, with 6 bases left between them. Germline V gene lookup returns CDR1 SGHTA and CDR2 FQGTGA. There are 15 residues in the CDR3.

This chain's CDR3 is CASSLTQADSGYTF. CDR3 nucleotides: TGCGCCAGCAGCTTGACGCAGGCCGATTCGGGCTACACCTTC. The V call is TRBV5-1, the J call TRBJ1-2; no firm D call. This CDR3 has 14 residues. V was trimmed by 1 base and J by 8 bases, leaving 15 bases between them. The germline CDR1 and CDR2 sequences are SGHRS and YFSETQ.

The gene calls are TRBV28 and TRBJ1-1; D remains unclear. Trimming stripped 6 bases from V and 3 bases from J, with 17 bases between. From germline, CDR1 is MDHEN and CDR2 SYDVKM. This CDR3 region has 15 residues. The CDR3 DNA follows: TGTGCCAGCAGCCCATGGAGGGATGATTACACTGAAGCTTTCTTT. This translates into CASSPWRDDYTEAFF.

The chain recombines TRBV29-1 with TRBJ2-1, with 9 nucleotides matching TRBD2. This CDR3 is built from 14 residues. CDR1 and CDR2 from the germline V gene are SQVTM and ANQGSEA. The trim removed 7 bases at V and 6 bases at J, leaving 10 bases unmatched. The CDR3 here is CSGVLAGGPNEQFF. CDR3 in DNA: TGCAGCGGGGTCCTCGCGGGAGGGCCCAATGAGCAGTTCTTC.

The CDR3 is CASSLYRSGGALQETQYF. The CDR3 DNA sequence: TGTGCCAGCAGCTTATATCGTTCGGGGGGCGCCCTCCAAGAGACCCAGTACTTC. The genes are TRBV7-2 and TRBJ2-5; weak D call: TRBD2 (7 bases). The CDR3 runs 18 residues. Germline V gene sequence: CDR1 SGHTA, CDR2 FQGNSA. Deletions cut 2 bases from V and 1 base from J, with 20 bases between.

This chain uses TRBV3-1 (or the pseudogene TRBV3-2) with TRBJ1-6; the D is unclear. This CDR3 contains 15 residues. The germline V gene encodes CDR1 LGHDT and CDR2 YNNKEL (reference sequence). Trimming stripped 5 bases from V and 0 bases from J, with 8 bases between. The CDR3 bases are TGTGCCAGCAGCGGCGGGAGCTCCTATAATTCACCCCTCCACTTT. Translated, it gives CASSGGSSYNSPLHF.

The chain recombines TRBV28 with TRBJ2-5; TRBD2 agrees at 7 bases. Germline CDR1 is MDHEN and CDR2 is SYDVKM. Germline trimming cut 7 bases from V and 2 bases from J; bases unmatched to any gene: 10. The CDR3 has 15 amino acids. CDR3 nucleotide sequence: TGTGCCAGCAAGCGGGGTAACGAGCGACAAGAGACCCAGTACTTC. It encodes CASKRGNERQETQYF.

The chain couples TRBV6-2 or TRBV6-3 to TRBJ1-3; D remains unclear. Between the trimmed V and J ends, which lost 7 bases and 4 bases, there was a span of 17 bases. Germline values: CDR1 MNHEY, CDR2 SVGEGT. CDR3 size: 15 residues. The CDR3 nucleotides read TGTGCCAGCAACCCCGGCTGGGTTGACGGAAACACCATATATTTT. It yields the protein CASNPGWVDGNTIYF.

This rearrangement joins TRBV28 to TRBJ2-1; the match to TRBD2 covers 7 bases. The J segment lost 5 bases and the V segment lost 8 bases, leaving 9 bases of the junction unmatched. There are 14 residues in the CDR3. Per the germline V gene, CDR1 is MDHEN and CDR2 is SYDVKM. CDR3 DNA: TGTGCCAGCGCCCCGGTGCGGGGGAACAATGAGCAGTTCTTC. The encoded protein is CASAPVRGNNEQFF.

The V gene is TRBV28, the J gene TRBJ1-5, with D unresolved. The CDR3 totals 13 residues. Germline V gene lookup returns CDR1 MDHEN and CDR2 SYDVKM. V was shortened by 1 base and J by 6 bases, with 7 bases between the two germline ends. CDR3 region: CASSLSRGQPQHF. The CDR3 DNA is TGTGCCAGCAGTTTATCTCGGGGTCAGCCCCAGCATTTT.

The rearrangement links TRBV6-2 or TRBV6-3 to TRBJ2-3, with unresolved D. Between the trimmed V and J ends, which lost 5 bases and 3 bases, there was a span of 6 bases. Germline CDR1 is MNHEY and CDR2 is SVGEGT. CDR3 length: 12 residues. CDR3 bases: TGTGCCAGCAGTCCCTGGACAGATACGCAGTATTTT. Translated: CASSPWTDTQYF.

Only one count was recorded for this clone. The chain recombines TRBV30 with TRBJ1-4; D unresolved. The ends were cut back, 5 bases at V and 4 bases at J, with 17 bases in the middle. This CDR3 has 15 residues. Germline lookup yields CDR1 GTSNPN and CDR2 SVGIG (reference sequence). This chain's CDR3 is CAWGKGVALNEKLFF. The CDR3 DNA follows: TGTGCCTGGGGGAAGGGTGTCGCCCTTAATGAAAAACTGTTTTTT.

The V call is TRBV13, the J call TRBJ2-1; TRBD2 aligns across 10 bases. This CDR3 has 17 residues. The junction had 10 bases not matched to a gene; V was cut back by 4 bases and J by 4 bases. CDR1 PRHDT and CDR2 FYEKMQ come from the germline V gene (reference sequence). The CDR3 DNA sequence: TGTGCCAGCAGCTCGAATCAGCTAGCGGGAGCATACAATGAGCAGTTCTTC. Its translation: CASSSNQLAGAYNEQFF. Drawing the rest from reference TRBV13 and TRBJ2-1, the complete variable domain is AAGVIQSPRHLIKEKRETATLKCYPIPRHDTVYWYQQGPGQDPQFLISFYEKMQSDKGSIPDRFSAQQFSDYHSELNMSSLELGDSALYFCASSSNQLAGAYNEQFFGPGTRLTVL.

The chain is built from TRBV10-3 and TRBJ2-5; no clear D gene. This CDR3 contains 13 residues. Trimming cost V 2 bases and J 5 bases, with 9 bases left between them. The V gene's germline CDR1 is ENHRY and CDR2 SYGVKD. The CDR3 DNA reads TGTGCCATCAGTGAGAGGCAGGAGGAGACCCAGTACTTC. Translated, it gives CAISERQEETQYF.

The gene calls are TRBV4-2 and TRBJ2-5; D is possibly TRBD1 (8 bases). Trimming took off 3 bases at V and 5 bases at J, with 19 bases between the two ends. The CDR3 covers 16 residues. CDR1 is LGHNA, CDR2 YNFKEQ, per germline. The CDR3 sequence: CASSQSGTGGGETQYF. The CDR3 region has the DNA TGTGCCAGCAGCCAGAGCGGGACAGGAGGGGGGGAGACCCAGTACTTC.

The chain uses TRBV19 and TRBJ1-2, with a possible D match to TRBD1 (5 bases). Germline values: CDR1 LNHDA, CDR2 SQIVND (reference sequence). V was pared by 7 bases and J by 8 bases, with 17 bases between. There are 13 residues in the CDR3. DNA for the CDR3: TGTGCCAGTAATCAGGGTTCGAGGGGAGGCTACACCTTC. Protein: CASNQGSRGGYTF.